The source of this TCR beta chain is a study of T cell clones after liver transplantation. Regarding the study as a whole: Circulating graft-donor-reactive CD4 TCRbeta sequences fell significantly post-transplant in 5 of 8 subjects.

This clone has just one count. Its antigen is unknown. The ends lost 4 bases at V and 4 bases at J; junction bases unmatched: 2. The CDR3 is 14 residues long. Germline V gene sequence: CDR1 SGHTA, CDR2 FQGTGA. Clones were read by immunoSEQ multiplex PCR, and TCRdb kept only the in-frame ones, dropping some. In the table there are roughly 120,000 clones, approximately 90% of which are singletons. Source: CD4+ T cells from blood, taken 12 months after liver transplant. This rearrangement joins TRBV7-3 to TRBJ2-2; 8 bases agree with TRBD1. The TCR sequence derives from a human patient who received a liver transplant. Some of the T cells might come from the graft donor. The CDR3 here is CASSSQGATGELFF. The CDR3 bases are TGTGCCAGCAGCTCCCAGGGGGCCACCGGGGAGCTGTTTTTT.